The 27 T cell receptor beta chains below come from one sample, sequenced in a study of shared clonotypes between healthy human individuals. As defined, naive CD8 cells were CD45RO-negative and positively selected for CCR7, with terminally differentiated effector memory CD45RA+ cells excluded. Repertoires were generated with immunoSEQ multiplex PCR, while TCRdb's copy carries only in-frame clones and drops some. Seen here are approximately 840,000 clones, 96% observed once, and the top ten hold under 0.3%. Material: naive CD8+ T cells sorted from blood. The receptors here all came from a man aged 25-40 years in good health.

The chain joins TRBV7-2 to TRBJ2-7; TRBD2 aligns across 9 bases. This CDR3 has 14 residues. The germline CDR1 and CDR2 sequences are SGHTA and FQGNSA. With 1 base clipped from V and 3 bases from J, the junction kept 1 base outside the gene matches. Here the CDR3 DNA reads TGTGCCAGCAGCTTAGGCGGGAGGGTCTACGAGCAGTACTTC. Its protein is CASSLGGRVYEQYF.

This clone showed up just once. The rearrangement links TRBV7-9 to TRBJ2-5; D remains unclear. This CDR3 is built from 15 residues. V gave up 5 bases and J gave up 2 bases, with 15 bases separating them. Germline CDR1 is SEHNR and CDR2 is FQNEAQ (reference sequence). CDR3 residues: CASSPTLADQETQYF. CDR3 in DNA: TGTGCCAGCAGCCCAACGTTGGCGGATCAAGAGACCCAGTACTTC.

As regards this clone: The same CDR3 can be traced to other DNA sequences in this sample. V gene TRBV18 combines with J gene TRBJ2-3; D is undetermined. V lost 0 bases and J lost 2, with 3 bases in between. The CDR3 is made up of 13 amino acids. CDR1 and CDR2 from the germline V gene are KGHSH and LQKENI. The CDR3 coding sequence is TGTGCCAGCTCACCACCGTCCACAGATACGCAGTATTTT. Translation gives CASSPPSTDTQYF.

The chain has TRBV7-2 and TRBJ2-1; 9 bases match TRBD2. The CDR3 consists of 15 residues. The V gene's germline CDR1 is SGHTA and CDR2 FQGNSA. The V gene end was trimmed by 4 bases and the J gene end by 6 bases; junction bases not matched to a gene: 7. The CDR3: CASSSRGGRGNEQFF. The CDR3 nucleotides are TGTGCCAGCAGCTCGAGGGGCGGGAGGGGCAATGAGCAGTTCTTC.

J is TRBJ2-3 and V is TRBV6-5; D is ambiguous. Trimming cost V 6 bases and J 1 base, with 14 bases left between them. The CDR3 is made up of 15 amino acids. Germline assignment: CDR1 MNHEY and CDR2 SVGAGI. The CDR3: CASSSSSSGTDTQYF. CDR3 in DNA: TGTGCCAGCAGCTCTTCGAGCAGTGGCACAGATACGCAGTATTTT.

CDR3 sequence reads: CASSGGLAAFSYEQYF. The CDR3, as DNA: TGTGCCAGCTCCGGGGGACTAGCGGCCTTCTCCTACGAGCAGTACTTC. The rearrangement uses TRBV9 and TRBJ2-7; TRBD2 aligns across 11 bases. There are 16 residues in the CDR3. The germline V gene encodes CDR1 SGDLS and CDR2 YYNGEE. The trim removed 7 bases at V and 0 bases at J, leaving 9 bases unmatched.

This clone turned up a few times. The V call is TRBV7-9, the J call TRBJ1-1, with D unresolved. The CDR3 has 12 residues. Trimming pared 7 bases from V and 1 base from J, leaving 7 bases between. Per the germline V gene, CDR1 is SEHNR and CDR2 is FQNEAQ (reference sequence). DNA of the CDR3: TGTGCCAGCAAACCCGCGAACACTGAAGCTTTCTTT. Amino acids: CASKPANTEAFF.

This chain's CDR3 is CASSLEDVQETQYF. DNA for the CDR3: TGTGCCAGCAGCTTGGAGGACGTTCAAGAGACCCAGTACTTC. The chain employs TRBV5-8 and TRBJ2-5; no clear D. CDR3 length: 14 amino acids. Germline CDR1 reads SGHTS; CDR2 reads YDEGEE. V lost 0 bases to trimming and J lost 2 bases, with 8 bases between them.

The chain has TRBV11-2 and TRBJ2-7; 11 positions match TRBD2. Germline CDR1 reads SGHAT; CDR2 reads FQNNGV. Trimming cost V 2 bases and J 3 bases; bases outside gene matches: 9. The CDR3 runs to 17 residues. The CDR3 bases are TGTGCCAGCAGCTTAAACCCTATGACTAGCGGGATCTACGAGCAGTACTTC. Translated, it gives CASSLNPMTSGIYEQYF.

This rearrangement joins TRBV11-2 to TRBJ2-1; no clear D gene. Trimming cost V 1 base and J 7 bases, with 14 bases left between them. The CDR3 consists of 15 residues. The germline V gene has CDR1 SGHAT and CDR2 FQNNGV. CDR3 loop: CASSLVYSERNEQFF. The CDR3 DNA reads as TGTGCCAGCAGCTTAGTCTACAGCGAGAGGAATGAGCAGTTCTTC. The full variable domain, its missing parts supplied by reference TRBV11-2 and TRBJ2-1, is EAGVAQSPRYKIIEKRQSVAFWCNPISGHATLYWYQQILGQGPKLLIQFQNNGVVDDSQLPKDRFSAERLKGVDSTLKIQPAKLEDSAVYLCASSLVYSERNEQFFGPGTRLTVL.

V is TRBV29-1 and J is TRBJ1-2, with unresolved D. The ends were cut back, 0 bases at V and 7 bases at J, with 6 bases in the middle. Germline V lookup: CDR1 SQVTM, CDR2 ANQGSEA. The CDR3 extends over 11 amino acids. Written as DNA, the CDR3 is TGCAGCGTTGAAGATTATAGTGGCTACACCTTC. This encodes CSVEDYSGYTF. Based on the CDR3 plus reference TRBV29-1 and TRBJ1-2, the full variable domain is SAVISQKPSRDICQRGTSLTIQCQVDSQVTMMFWYRQQPGQSLTLIATANQGSEATYESGFVIDKFPISRPNLTFSTLTVSNMSPEDSSIYLCSVEDYSGYTFGSGTRLTVV.

This rearrangement joins TRBV11-2 to TRBJ2-3; D is perhaps TRBD1 (6 bases). Trimming removed 5 bases at V and 2 bases at J, with 11 bases between. The V gene's germline CDR1 is SGHAT and CDR2 FQNNGV. The CDR3 is made up of 14 amino acids. CDR3 coding DNA: TGTGCCAGCAGCCCACAGGGCGCCACAGATACGCAGTATTTT. Amino acid sequence: CASSPQGATDTQYF.

This clone has more than one count but fewer than ten. The rearrangement links TRBV19 to TRBJ2-1; unclear D gene. The V end lost 7 bases, the J end lost 10 bases, and 11 bases lay between the germline ends. Germline loops: CDR1 LNHDA, CDR2 SQIVND (reference sequence). There are 11 residues in the CDR3. CDR3 DNA: TGTGCCAGTACCCAATACGGGGAGCAGTTCTTC. Its protein product is CASTQYGEQFF.

The chain has TRBV9 and TRBJ1-2, with a tentative D call TRBD1 (6 bases). The germline V and J ends were trimmed by 3 bases and 4 bases, with 16 bases remaining between them. The CDR3 has 15 residues. Germline V CDR1 and CDR2: SGDLS, YYNGEE. CDR3 bases: TGTGCCAGCAGCGGCCCACGGGGGCGCATCTATGGCTACACCTTC. Residues: CASSGPRGRIYGYTF.

This chain links TRBV4-1 with TRBJ2-7; D is perhaps TRBD1 or TRBD2 (5 bases each). V lost 4 bases and J 0 bases, leaving 7 bases between the germline ends. The CDR3 is made up of 13 amino acids. Germline-derived CDR1 and CDR2 are MGHRA and YSYEKL. The CDR3 protein is CASSLGPSYEQYF. As DNA, the CDR3 is TGCGCCAGCAGCCTGGGACCCTCCTACGAGCAGTACTTC.

The V gene is TRBV29-1, the J gene TRBJ2-5; 10 positions match TRBD2. This CDR3 has 14 residues. The germline V gene has CDR1 SQVTM and CDR2 ANQGSEA. With 4 bases clipped from V and 4 bases from J, the junction kept 6 bases outside the gene matches. The CDR3 DNA sequence: TGCAGCGTTGTTCCTAGCGGGAGTGGAGAGACCCAGTACTTC. Amino acid sequence: CSVVPSGSGETQYF.

The gene calls are TRBV19 and TRBJ1-5, with a possible D match to TRBD1 (6 bases). Germline assignment: CDR1 LNHDA and CDR2 SQIVND (reference sequence). This CDR3 has 15 amino acids. With 1 base removed from V and 2 bases from J, the gap between germline ends came to 9 bases. CDR3 in amino acids: CASSIGRGGNQPQHF. CDR3 DNA sequence: TGTGCCAGTAGTATAGGGAGGGGGGGCAATCAGCCCCAGCATTTT. The variable domain in full, with the rest retrieved from reference TRBV19 and TRBJ1-5, is DGGITQSPKYLFRKEGQNVTLSCEQNLNHDAMYWYRQDPGQGLRLIYYSQIVNDFQKGDIAEGYSVSREKKESFPLTVTSAQKNPTAFYLCASSIGRGGNQPQHFGDGTRLSIL.

The rearrangement uses TRBV29-1 and TRBJ2-7; D is uncertain. Germline V lookup: CDR1 SQVTM, CDR2 ANQGSEA. The CDR3 contains 13 residues. This CDR3 is CSASGDTSYEQYF. The DNA for the CDR3 is TGCAGTGCTTCCGGAGACACCTCCTACGAGCAGTACTTC.

The V and J genes are TRBV5-5 and TRBJ2-7; D gene ambiguous. The V end was cut by 2 bases, the J end by 0 bases, with 9 bases between. The length of the CDR3 is 14 residues. Germline CDR1 SGHKS, CDR2 YYEKEE (reference sequence). CDR3 coding DNA: TGTGCCAGCAGCTTATCCATCCTCTCCTACGAGCAGTACTTC. Amino acids: CASSLSILSYEQYF.

The chain couples TRBV5-1 to TRBJ2-1; maybe TRBD2 (6 bases). The CDR3 has 17 residues. Per the germline V gene, CDR1 is SGHRS and CDR2 is YFSETQ. V lost 4 bases, J lost 5 bases, and 22 bases lay in between. The CDR3, as DNA: TGCGCCAGCAGCCCGCTTTCAGAGGGGACTCCCGACAATGAGCAGTTCTTC. Amino acid sequence: CASSPLSEGTPDNEQFF.

The chain carries TRBV27 and TRBJ2-7, with no clear D. The germline gives CDR1 MNHEY, CDR2 SMNVEV (reference sequence). V was shortened by 3 bases and J by 7 bases, with 13 bases between the two germline ends. There are 13 residues in the CDR3. The CDR3 protein is CASSLGRKTEQYF. The CDR3, as DNA: TGTGCCAGCAGTTTGGGCAGGAAGACGGAGCAGTACTTC.

The chain combines TRBV9 with TRBJ1-1, with D unresolved. Per germline, CDR1 SGDLS and CDR2 YYNGEE. There are 13 residues in the CDR3. V lost 2 bases to trimming and J lost 1 base, with 6 bases between them. DNA of the CDR3: TGTGCCAGCAGCGTCCCCGGGAACACTGAAGCTTTCTTT. Its translation is CASSVPGNTEAFF.

The V call is TRBV5-6, the J call TRBJ1-5; D gene ambiguous. Germline loops: CDR1 SGHDT, CDR2 YYEEEE. The CDR3 is 13 residues long. The V end was cut by 1 base, the J end by 0 bases, with 2 bases between. This CDR3 is CASSLNSNQPQHF. For the CDR3, the DNA is TGTGCCAGCAGCTTGAATAGCAATCAGCCCCAGCATTTT.

V is TRBV27 and J is TRBJ2-2; D possibly corresponds to TRBD1 (6 bases). Between the trimmed V and J ends, which lost 5 bases and 7 bases, there was a span of 14 bases. This CDR3 has 14 residues. CDR1 and CDR2 (germline): MNHEY, SMNVEV (reference sequence). The CDR3 DNA reads TGTGCCAGCAGTATACAGGGTCAGGGCGGGGAGCTGTTTTTT. Protein product: CASSIQGQGGELFF.

This rearrangement joins TRBV25-1 to TRBJ2-5; D is ambiguous. The CDR3 has 10 amino acids. Germline V gene sequence: CDR1 MGHDK, CDR2 SYGVNS. Trimming took 10 bases from V and 5 from J, leaving 8 bases between them. The CDR3, as DNA: TGTGCCACCTCCTCGGAGACCCAGTACTTC. Amino acids: CATSSETQYF.

The V call is TRBV5-4, the J call TRBJ2-7, with 7 bases fitting TRBD2. CDR3 length: 16 amino acids. The J segment lost 0 bases and the V segment lost 1 base, leaving 7 bases of the junction unmatched. Germline V gene sequence: CDR1 SGHNT, CDR2 YYREEE (reference sequence). The CDR3 nucleotides are TGTGCCAGCAGCTTGCCGGGGGGAGGTTCCTCCTACGAGCAGTACTTC. Its protein product is CASSLPGGGSSYEQYF.

The chain combines TRBV9 with TRBJ2-5; 9 bases match TRBD2. The length of the CDR3 is 14 residues. The V gene's germline CDR1 is SGDLS and CDR2 YYNGEE. Trimming removed 2 bases from V and 4 bases from J; junction bases left unmatched: 3. The CDR3 DNA reads TGTGCCAGCAGCGTGGCGGGAGGGCCAGAGACCCAGTACTTC. It is translated as CASSVAGGPETQYF. Full variable domain (missing parts from reference TRBV9 and TRBJ2-5): DSGVTQTPKHLITATGQRVTLRCSPRSGDLSVYWYQQSLDQGLQFLIQYYNGEERAKGNILERFSAQQFPDLHSELNLSSLELGDSALYFCASSVAGGPETQYFGPGTRLLVL.